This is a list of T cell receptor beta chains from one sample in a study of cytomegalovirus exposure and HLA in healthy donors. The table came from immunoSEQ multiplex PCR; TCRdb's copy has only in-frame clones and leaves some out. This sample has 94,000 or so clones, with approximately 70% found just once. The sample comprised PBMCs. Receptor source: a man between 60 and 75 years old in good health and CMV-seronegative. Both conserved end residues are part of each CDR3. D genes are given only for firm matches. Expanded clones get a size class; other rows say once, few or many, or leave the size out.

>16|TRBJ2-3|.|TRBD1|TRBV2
TGTGCCAGCACCGCCCCGGGACAGGGAAGCACAGATACGCAGTATTTT
CASTAPGQGSTDTQYF
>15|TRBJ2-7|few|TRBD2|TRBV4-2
TGTGCCAGCAGCTCTCGACTAGCGGGAGGCTACGAGCAGTACTTC
CASSSRLAGGYEQYF
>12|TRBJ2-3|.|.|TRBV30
TGTGCCTGGACCTTAAGCACAGATACGCAGTATTTT
CAWTLSTDTQYF
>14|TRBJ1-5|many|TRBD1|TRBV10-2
TGCGCCAGCAGTGAGACAGGGGGCGGACAGCCCCAGCATTTT
CASSETGGGQPQHF
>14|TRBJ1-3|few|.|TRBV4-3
TGCGCCAGCAGCCAAGACACATCAAGAAACACCATATATTTT
CASSQDTSRNTIYF
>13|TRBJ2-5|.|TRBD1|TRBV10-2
TGCGCCAGCAGCTGGGGACAGCAAGAGACCCAGTACTTC
CASSWGQQETQYF
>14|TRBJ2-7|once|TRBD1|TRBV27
TGTGCCAGCAGTTTTGGGGACAGGGTTTTCGAGCAGTACTTC
CASSFGDRVFEQYF
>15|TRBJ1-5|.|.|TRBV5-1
TGCGCCAGCAGCTTGGGTGAGCATAGCAATCAGCCCCAGCATTTT
CASSLGEHSNQPQHF
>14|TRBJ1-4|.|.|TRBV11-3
TGTGCCAGCAGCCTCAGGGTTACTAATGAAAAACTGTTTTTT
CASSLRVTNEKLFF
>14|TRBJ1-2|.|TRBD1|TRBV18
TGTGCCAGCTCAACCGGGACAGGGGGAGGTGGCTACACCTTC
CASSTGTGGGGYTF
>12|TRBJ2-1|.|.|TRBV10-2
TGCGCCAGCAGAGGAACGGGCAATGAGCAGTTCTTC
CASRGTGNEQFF
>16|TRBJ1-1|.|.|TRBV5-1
TGCGCCAGCAGCTTGGGAAGGCGGGCAATGAACACTGAAGCTTTCTTT
CASSLGRRAMNTEAFF
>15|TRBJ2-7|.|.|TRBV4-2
TGTGCCAGCAGCCAAGATTTAGCGGAGCCCTACGAGCGGTACTTC
CASSQDLAEPYERYF
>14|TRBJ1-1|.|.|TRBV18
TGTGCCAGCTCACCATCCGGGGATAACACTGAAGCTTTCTTT
CASSPSGDNTEAFF
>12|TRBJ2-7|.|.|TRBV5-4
TGTGCCAGCAGCTTGAGCTTTGGCGAGCAGTACTTC
CASSLSFGEQYF
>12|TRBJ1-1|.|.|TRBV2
TGTGCCAGCCAAAATACGGGCACTGAAGCTTTCTTT
CASQNTGTEAFF
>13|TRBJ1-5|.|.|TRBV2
TGTGCCAGCAGTGGTGGTTCAGGTCAGCCCCAGCATTTT
CASSGGSGQPQHF
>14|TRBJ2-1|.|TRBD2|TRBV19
TGTGCCAGTAGTCTAGCGGGAGGGCCAGGGGAGCAGTTCTTC
CASSLAGGPGEQFF
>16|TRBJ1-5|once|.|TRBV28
TGTGCCAGCAGTTCTTCAATGGGGGGGCTAGGGCAGCCCCAGCATTTT
CASSSSMGGLGQPQHF
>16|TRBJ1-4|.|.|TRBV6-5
TGTGCCAGCAGTTACTCCGGGGTTGGAACTAATGAAAAACTGTTTTTT
CASSYSGVGTNEKLFF